This T cell receptor beta chain was found in a study of technical replicates of blood from a handful of donors. The CDR3 sequence is 16 residues long. Trimming pared 4 bases from V and 2 bases from J, leaving 17 bases between. Germline V gene data show CDR1 as SGHRS and CDR2 as YFSETQ. Clones were sequenced by immunoSEQ multiplex PCR, and TCRdb holds only the in-frame ones, with some missing. The table records 81,000 or so clones, about 96% of them present only once. The chain has TRBV5-1 and TRBJ2-3, with D possibly being TRBD2 (6 bases). This clonotype was sampled from a human donor in good health. Sequenced input: T cells isolated from PBMCs. CDR3 in amino acids: CASSPGGGRSTDTQYF. Here the CDR3 DNA reads TGCGCCAGCAGCCCCGGGGGTGGCCGTTCCACAGATACGCAGTATTTT.